Listed below are T cell receptor beta chains from one sample, sequenced in a study of T cell repertoires in cytomegalovirus infection. These TCRs are of unknown antigen specificity. TCRdb analysed the reads with MiXCR anew, one entry per CDR3 protein. The table has about 920,000 distinct CDR3 sequences, under 40% seen once. The sample was cultured CD8+ T cells from PBMCs, taken from culture after CMV antigen stimulation. These receptors came from a human donor in good health (CMV status not recorded). Some clones in this sample may be carry-over from other donors' samples. Each CDR3 is given with its conserved first and last residue.

v_call | cdr3_aa
TRBV4-3 | CASSQESSGGNIQYF
TRBV14 | CASSQTGPTQETQYF
TRBV27 | CASSLGRGKPQHF
TRBV7-3 | CASSHAGRGSYNEQFF
TRBV29-1 | CSGPFRGVAFF
TRBV5-4 | CASSLGYGNEQFF
TRBV12-3/TRBV12-4 | CASSLGAGAEGYTF
TRBV6-1 | CASSGRTGENEQFF
TRBV5-4 | CASSFGGTGNEQFF
TRBV6-6 | CASSYGVYDEQYF
TRBV7-2 | CASSSPGTNEQYF
TRBV11-3 | CASSLTGAPYNEQFF
TRBV10-3 | CAIRNYGGEREASFTGELFF
TRBV7-9 | CASSPAGTGTNEKLFF
TRBV4-1 | CASSQEDLTFSYEQYF
TRBV6-5 | CASGIKRGSTYNEQFF
TRBV6-8 | CASSYGQTQETQYF
TRBV15 | CATRGGDTQYF
TRBV27 | CASRLNGKRGYTF
TRBV19 | CASSIQISTDTQYF
TRBV19 | CASSILDTEWNEQFF
TRBV7-6 | CASSVSYGTDEQYF
TRBV7-2 | CASSPITRLAGTDTQYF